These 9 T cell receptor beta chains were all obtained from the same sample, sequenced in a study of T-cell reconstitution after alpha-beta-depleted transplantation in children. As it was prepared, the TCRbeta library received unique molecular identifiers. In TCRdb, the PCR reads were re-called with MiXCR into one record per CDR3 protein. This sample yields approximately 520,000 distinct CDR3 sequences, of which about 33% are seen a single time; around 2.4% belongs to the top ten. Sequenced here: PBMCs from the stem cell graft donor, sampled from the stem cell graft. These receptors were taken from a human donor who donated a stem cell graft to a child with aplastic anemia.

This clonotype was counted only a few times. The rearrangement uses TRBV29-1 and TRBJ2-3; 10 nucleotides agree with TRBD1. The V and J ends lost 6 bases and 3 bases, in that order; junction bases with no gene match: 9. The CDR3 has 15 amino acids. Germline V gene sequence: CDR1 SQVTM, CDR2 ANQGSEA. This CDR3 reads CSVSPRTGGTDTQYF. In nucleotides, the CDR3 is TGCAGCGTCAGCCCCCGGACAGGGGGAACAGATACGCAGTATTTT.

The chain couples TRBV19 to TRBJ2-1, with 10 bases identical to TRBD2. The junction had 3 bases not matched to a gene; V was cut back by 4 bases and J by 9 bases. Looked up from germline, CDR1 is LNHDA and CDR2 is SQIVND (reference sequence). This CDR3 has 13 amino acids. CDR3 DNA: TGTGCCAGTAGTAAACTAGCGGGACGTGAGCAGTTCTTC. Amino acids: CASSKLAGREQFF.

This sequence joins TRBV6-1 and TRBJ2-1, with TRBD2 identical over 11 bases. CDR3 length: 15 amino acids. J lost 6 bases, V lost 6 bases, and 7 bases had no gene match. CDR1 and CDR2 (germline): MNHNS, SASEGT. The CDR3 region is CASRPIAGGGNEQFF. The CDR3 DNA reads TGTGCCAGCAGACCCATAGCGGGAGGGGGCAATGAGCAGTTCTTC.

In its sample, this clonotype was seen a few times. The J gene is TRBJ1-1, the V gene TRBV5-1; 8 bases map to TRBD1. CDR1 is SGHRS and CDR2 is YFSETQ in the germline V gene. V trimming: 3 bases; J trimming: 3 bases; junction bases outside the gene matches: 1. CDR3 size: 13 residues. DNA of the CDR3: TGCGCCAGCAGCTGGGACAGGCACACTGAAGCTTTCTTT. Its translation is CASSWDRHTEAFF.

The V call is TRBV5-4, the J call TRBJ2-5; D might be TRBD2 (6 bases). There are 12 residues in the CDR3. Germline V gives CDR1 SGHNT, CDR2 YYREEE (reference sequence). The ends were cut back, 6 bases at V and 4 bases at J, with 10 bases in the middle. In nucleotides, the CDR3 is TGTGCCAGCACATCGGAGGGAGAGACCCAGTACTTC. This codes for CASTSEGETQYF.

The chain recombines TRBV7-2 with TRBJ1-2; the D is unclear. The CDR3 is 15 residues long. From germline, CDR1 is SGHTA and CDR2 FQGNSA. The ends were cut back, 5 bases at V and 2 bases at J, with 15 bases in the middle. In nucleotides, the CDR3 is TGTGCCAGCAGCGTCCGGATGAGGCCCAACTATGGCTACACCTTC. Its protein is CASSVRMRPNYGYTF.

This clonotype was counted between two and nine times. The chain links TRBV12-3 or TRBV12-4 to TRBJ1-2; no definite D call. Trimming shortened V by 5 bases and J by 4 bases, and 11 bases separated the two germline ends. The CDR3 runs 13 residues. CDR3 amino acids: CASSPRGVYGYTF. The CDR3 nucleotides are TGTGCCAGCAGTCCGCGAGGAGTCTATGGCTACACCTTC.

This clonotype was seen more than once but under ten times. The chain employs TRBV6-5 and TRBJ2-7; D call uncertain. The germline gives CDR1 MNHEY, CDR2 SVGAGI. Between the trimmed V and J ends, which lost 6 bases and 2 bases, there was a span of 8 bases. The CDR3 has 12 amino acids. The CDR3 DNA is TGTGCCAGCAGGATTTCAACCTACGAGCAGTACTTC. The encoded protein is CASRISTYEQYF.

This clonotype has only a few counts. This rearrangement joins TRBV20-1 to TRBJ1-1; TRBD1 is a possible D gene (6 bases). The CDR3 is 14 amino acids. Germline CDR1 is DFQATT and CDR2 is SNEGSKA (reference sequence). V lost 7 bases to trimming and J lost 8 bases, with 23 bases between them. Written as DNA, the CDR3 is TGCAGTGTTACTTCCAGGGGCATTTTGTGGGAAGCTTTCTTT. It codes for CSVTSRGILWEAFF.